The clone carrying this TCR beta chain has a count of ten or more. Next came a second PCR, run for about 6 to 12 cycles, which used a sample-barcoded 5' primer along with a J-beta primer mix. Researchers report that each sample yielded at least 2.5 million CDR3-containing paired-end reads. TCRdb reprocessed the 5' RACE reads via MiXCR and lists one record per CDR3 protein. This sample has some 900,000 distinct CDR3 sequences, with 48% found just once. These data come from a study of blood T cells in healthy people across ages. Germline values: CDR1 MNHEY, CDR2 SMNVEV (reference sequence). This CDR3 spans 15 amino acids. Trimming stripped 2 bases from V and 4 bases from J, with 12 bases between.

Sequencing used blood. The source is a man aged 25-40 years in good health. The chain is built from TRBV27 and TRBJ1-5; a weak D match, TRBD1 (6 bases). CDR3 residues: CASSLGQGWNQPQHF. The CDR3 DNA follows: TGTGCCAGCAGTTTAGGGCAGGGGTGGAATCAGCCCCAGCATTTT.